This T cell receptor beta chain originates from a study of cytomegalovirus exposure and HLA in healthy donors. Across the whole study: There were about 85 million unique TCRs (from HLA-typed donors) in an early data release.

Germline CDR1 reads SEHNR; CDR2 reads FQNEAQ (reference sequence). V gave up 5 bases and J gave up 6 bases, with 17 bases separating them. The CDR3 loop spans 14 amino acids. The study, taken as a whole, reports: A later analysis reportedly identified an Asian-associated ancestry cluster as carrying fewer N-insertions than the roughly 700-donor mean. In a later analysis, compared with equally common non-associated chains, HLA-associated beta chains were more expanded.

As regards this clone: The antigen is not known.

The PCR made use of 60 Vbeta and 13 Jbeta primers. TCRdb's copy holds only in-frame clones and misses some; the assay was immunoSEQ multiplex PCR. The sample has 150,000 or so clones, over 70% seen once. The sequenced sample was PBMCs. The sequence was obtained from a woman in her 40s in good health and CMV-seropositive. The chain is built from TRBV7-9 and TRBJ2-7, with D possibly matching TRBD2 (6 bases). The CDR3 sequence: CASSPLISGSEQYF. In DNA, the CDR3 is TGTGCCAGCAGCCCTCTTATTAGCGGTTCCGAGCAGTACTTC.